The clone carrying this T cell receptor beta chain has a handful of counts. The method was immunoSEQ multiplex PCR; TCRdb's version includes in-frame clones alone and lacks a portion of them. The repertoire holds just under 35,000 clones, with about 85% as singletons. The data derive from a study of T cells in narcolepsy. CDR1 is MGHRA and CDR2 is YSYEKL in the germline V gene. The V end was cut by 5 bases, the J end by 4 bases, with 21 bases between. The CDR3 is 16 residues long. The gene calls are TRBV4-1 and TRBJ2-7; D possibly corresponds to TRBD2 (6 bases). Sample: memory (CD45RA-) CD4+ T cells from blood. The TCR originated in a human donor in good health. CDR3 bases: TGCGCCAGCAGCGCTTTTATCCCAAGGCGGGGATACGAGCAGTACTTC. Protein sequence: CASSAFIPRRGYEQYF.